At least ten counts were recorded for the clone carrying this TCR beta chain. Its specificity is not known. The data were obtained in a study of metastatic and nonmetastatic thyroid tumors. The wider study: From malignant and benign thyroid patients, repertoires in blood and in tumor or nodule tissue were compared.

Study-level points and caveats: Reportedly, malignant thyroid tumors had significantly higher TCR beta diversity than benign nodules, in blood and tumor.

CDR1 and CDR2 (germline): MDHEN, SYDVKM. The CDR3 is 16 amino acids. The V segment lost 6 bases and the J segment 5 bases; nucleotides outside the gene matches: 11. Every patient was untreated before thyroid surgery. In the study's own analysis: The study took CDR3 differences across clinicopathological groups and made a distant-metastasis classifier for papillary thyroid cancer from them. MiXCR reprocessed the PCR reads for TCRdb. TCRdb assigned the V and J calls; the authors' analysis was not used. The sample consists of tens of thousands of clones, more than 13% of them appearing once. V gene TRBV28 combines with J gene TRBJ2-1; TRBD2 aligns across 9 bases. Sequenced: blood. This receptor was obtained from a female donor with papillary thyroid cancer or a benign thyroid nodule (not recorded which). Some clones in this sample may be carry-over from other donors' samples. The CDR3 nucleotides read TGTGCCAGCAGAACTAGCGGGTACTCCCAGAACAATGAGCAGTTCTTC. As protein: CASRTSGYSQNNEQFF.